The 16 T cell receptor beta chains in this list originate from one sample, sequenced in a study of radiotherapy plus CTLA-4 blockade in lung cancer. Generated by immunoSEQ multiplex PCR, the TCRdb table keeps only in-frame clones and is missing some. The sample yields 71,000 or so clones, around 84% seen once. The specimen was peripheral blood, collected from a patient treated with radiotherapy plus ipilimumab. Receptor source: a human donor with non-small cell lung cancer who had stable disease on radiotherapy plus ipilimumab.

This chain connects TRBV19 to TRBJ2-7; D possibly corresponds to TRBD1 (5 bases). The CDR3 runs 16 residues. The germline V gene encodes CDR1 LNHDA and CDR2 SQIVND (reference sequence). The ends were cut back, 1 base at V and 6 bases at J, with 19 bases in the middle. The CDR3 is CASSIGPPDRIGEQYF. CDR3 DNA sequence: TGTGCCAGTAGTATAGGCCCGCCTGACAGAATTGGCGAGCAGTACTTC.

This clone was picked up a small number of times. The rearrangement uses TRBV6-5 and TRBJ2-6; D unclear. The V gene's germline CDR1 is MNHEY and CDR2 SVGAGI. V was clipped by 2 bases and J by 1 base, with 6 bases between them. This CDR3 region has 15 residues. CDR3 loop: CASSYKRSGANVLTF. The CDR3 bases are TGTGCCAGCAGTTACAAACGGTCTGGGGCCAACGTCCTGACTTTC.

This chain links TRBV11-1 with TRBJ2-1, with 8 bases aligning to TRBD1. The CDR3 is 15 amino acids. Germline trimming cut 7 bases from V and 4 bases from J; bases unmatched to any gene: 9. In germline, CDR1 is SGHAT, CDR2 FQDESV (reference sequence). The CDR3 coding sequence is TGTGCCAGCACGGCAGGGGGCTCGAGGTACAATGAGCAGTTCTTC. This translates into CASTAGGSRYNEQFF.

This clone was counted between two and nine times. The chain uses TRBV11-2 and TRBJ2-1; the match to TRBD2 covers 10 bases. Trimming removed 1 base from V and 0 bases from J; junction bases left unmatched: 6. This CDR3 has 18 residues. Germline CDR1 is SGHAT and CDR2 is FQNNGV. CDR3: CASSLVGLAGVSYNEQFF. CDR3 bases: TGTGCCAGCAGCTTAGTAGGGCTAGCGGGGGTCTCCTACAATGAGCAGTTCTTC.

The chain combines TRBV5-7 with TRBJ2-5; D is perhaps TRBD2 (5 bases). TRBV5-7 is annotated as an ORF whose role is uncertain. CDR3 length: 14 residues. Trimming removed 1 base from V and 3 bases from J, with 10 bases in between. The CDR3 reads CASSLPASKETQYF. The CDR3 region has the DNA TGTGCCAGCAGCTTGCCGGCTAGCAAAGAGACCCAGTACTTC.

The J gene is TRBJ2-1, the V gene TRBV2; D gene uncertain. Trimming pared 3 bases from V and 9 bases from J, leaving 9 bases between. The CDR3 loop spans 12 amino acids. The germline gives CDR1 SNHLY, CDR2 FYNNEI. The CDR3 DNA follows: TGTGCCAGCAGTGATCACTCTAGTGAGCAGTTCTTC. Translating it yields CASSDHSSEQFF.

The rearrangement links TRBV4-1 to TRBJ2-3, with TRBD2 identical over 13 bases. Trimming took 3 bases from V and 3 from J; bases not matched to a gene: 12. The length of the CDR3 is 19 residues. CDR1 is MGHRA and CDR2 is YSYEKL in the germline V gene. CDR3 loop: CASSQETSGGAGLTDTQYF. The CDR3 nucleotides are TGCGCCAGCAGCCAGGAAACTAGCGGGGGGGCCGGATTAACAGATACGCAGTATTTT.

This rearrangement joins TRBV27 to TRBJ2-1; D call uncertain. Trimming shortened V by 8 bases and J by 6 bases, and 14 bases separated the two germline ends. Germline CDR1 reads MNHEY; CDR2 reads SMNVEV (reference sequence). This CDR3 has 13 residues. The CDR3 sequence: CASALVVFNEQFF. For the CDR3, the DNA is TGTGCCAGCGCGCTGGTGGTTTTCAATGAGCAGTTCTTC.

The rearrangement uses TRBV7-7 and TRBJ2-2, with D perhaps TRBD1 (6 bases). This CDR3 has 15 residues. Trimming stripped 4 bases from V and 3 bases from J, with 12 bases between. The V gene's germline CDR1 is SSHAT and CDR2 FNYEAQ (reference sequence). CDR3 residues: CASSYRVSDTGELFF. CDR3 bases: TGTGCCAGCAGCTACAGGGTATCGGACACCGGGGAGCTGTTTTTT.

This rearrangement joins TRBV10-2 to TRBJ2-1, with 9 bases identical to TRBD2. V shed 4 bases and J 9 bases; nucleotides not matched to a gene: 10. This CDR3 spans 15 amino acids. Germline CDR1 and CDR2: WSHSY and SAAADI. The CDR3 sequence is CASSAGGRGGGEQFF. CDR3 nucleotide sequence: TGCGCCAGCAGTGCGGGCGGGAGGGGAGGAGGTGAGCAGTTCTTC.

The chain joins TRBV6-5 to TRBJ1-2, with no clear D. The V end was cut by 2 bases, the J end by 5 bases, with 9 bases between. This CDR3 comprises 13 residues. CDR1 is MNHEY and CDR2 is SVGAGI in the germline V gene. The CDR3 region is CASSYARQYGYTF. The CDR3 DNA reads as TGTGCCAGCAGTTACGCCAGACAATATGGCTACACCTTC.

The V and J genes are TRBV30 and TRBJ1-2; weak D call: TRBD1 (6 bases). Per the germline V gene, CDR1 is GTSNPN and CDR2 is SVGIG (reference sequence). The germline V and J ends were trimmed by 2 bases and 8 bases, with 15 bases remaining between them. The CDR3 has 13 residues. The CDR3 spells CAWSQGTLLGYTF. Here the CDR3 DNA reads TGTGCCTGGAGTCAGGGGACCCTACTGGGCTACACCTTC.

The chain recombines TRBV25-1 with TRBJ1-6; no clear D. CDR3 length: 15 residues. V lost 3 bases, J lost 7 bases, and 13 bases lay in between. Germline CDR1 is MGHDK and CDR2 is SYGVNS. In nucleotides, the CDR3 is TGTGCCAGCAGTGAGCTAACCGGGAACAATTCACCCCTCCACTTT. Protein: CASSELTGNNSPLHF.

This clone appeared a single time. The chain combines TRBV5-8 with TRBJ1-6, with D possibly TRBD1 on 5 matching bases. V gave up 0 bases and J gave up 9 bases, with 10 bases separating them. The germline V gene has CDR1 SGHTS and CDR2 YDEGEE. The CDR3 runs 14 residues. The CDR3 here is CASSLDGGGSPLHF. Written as DNA, the CDR3 is TGTGCCAGCAGCTTGGACGGGGGGGGTTCACCCCTCCACTTT. Together with reference TRBV5-8 and TRBJ1-6, the CDR3 gives the full variable domain: EAGVTQSPTHLIKTRGQQATLRCSPISGHTSVYWYQQALGLGLQFLLWYDEGEERNRGNFPPRFSGRQFPNYSSELNVNALELEDSALYLCASSLDGGGSPLHFGNGTRLTVT.

The chain is built from TRBV6-5 and TRBJ1-5; TRBD1 might be the D (5 bases). Between the trimmed V and J ends, which lost 5 bases and 7 bases, there was a span of 18 bases. Germline CDR1 MNHEY, CDR2 SVGAGI. This CDR3 region has 15 residues. Here the CDR3 DNA reads TGTGCCAGCAGTGCCTCAGGCGGGGCAGGCCAGCCCCAGCATTTT. The encoded protein is CASSASGGAGQPQHF.

The chain links TRBV5-6 to TRBJ1-2, with TRBD1 as a possible D gene (6 bases). Germline V gene lookup returns CDR1 SGHDT and CDR2 YYEEEE. The germline V and J ends were trimmed by 3 bases and 4 bases, with 13 bases remaining between them. The CDR3 is 14 residues long. The CDR3 DNA follows: TGTGCCAGCAGCTCGACAGGAGTACTCTATGGCTACACCTTC. Its protein is CASSSTGVLYGYTF.